The rows below give T cell receptor beta chains drawn from one sample of a study of OX40 agonist ivuxolimab in advanced cancers. Measured with immunoSEQ multiplex PCR; TCRdb has only the in-frame clones, and not every one. The sample lists 50,000 to 65,000 clones, 91% occurring once. The sample consisted of CD4+ or CD8+ T cells sorted from blood, taken in a trial of the OX40 agonist ivuxolimab. These receptors all come from an adult with an advanced solid tumor such as melanoma, head and neck, liver or kidney cancer. Both conserved end residues are part of each CDR3. D genes are given only for firm matches.

j_call v_call d_call cdr3_nt cdr3_aa
TRBJ1-2 TRBV7-2 TRBD1 TGTGCCAGCAGCCCAGGGCTGACAGGGTCCTATGGCTACACCTTC CASSPGLTGSYGYTF
TRBJ1-1 TRBV9 - TGTGCCAGCAGGAATATAGGGAACACTGAAGCTTTCTTT CASRNIGNTEAFF
TRBJ2-7 TRBV27 - TGTGCCAGCAGTTTATCGTGGGGGGCCCGCTCCTACGAGCAGTACTTC CASSLSWGARSYEQYF
TRBJ2-5 TRBV7-9 - TGTGCCAGCAGGGAGGGGAGCGTTCAAGAGACCCAGTACTTC CASREGSVQETQYF
TRBJ2-7 TRBV6-1 - TGTGCCAGCAGTGAAGAACAACTGTCCTACGAGCAGTACTTC CASSEEQLSYEQYF
TRBJ1-5 TRBV19 - TGTGCCAGTAGTATTGGGGGTAACAGACCCAATCAGCCCCAGCATTTT CASSIGGNRPNQPQHF
TRBJ2-1 TRBV7-9 TRBD2 TGTGCCAGCAGCTACCCTCTGCGGGAGGCTTACAATGAGCAGTTCTTC CASSYPLREAYNEQFF
TRBJ2-3 TRBV14 TRBD2 TGTGCCAGCAGCCAAGATCAGACTAGCGGTCTGAGCACAGATACGCAGTATTTT CASSQDQTSGLSTDTQYF
TRBJ2-3 TRBV28 TRBD2 TGTGCCAGCAGTTTAAGGACTAGCGGACGCACAGATACGCAGTATTTT CASSLRTSGRTDTQYF
TRBJ2-3 TRBV27 TRBD2 TGTGCCAGCAGTTCTCCCGTGGGAGGGCCTTTATCAAGCACAGATACGCAGTATTTT CASSSPVGGPLSSTDTQYF
TRBJ2-1 TRBV27 - TGTGCCAGCAGTTTAGGGCAGATCTCCTACAATGAGCAGTTCTTC CASSLGQISYNEQFF
TRBJ1-4 TRBV7-9 TRBD1 TGTGCCAGCAGCCTTGCGCGGACAGGGGGCGGTGAAAAACTGTTTTTT CASSLARTGGGEKLFF
TRBJ2-7 TRBV27 TRBD2 TGTGCCAGCAGGGTACTAGCGGGATCCTACGAGCAGTACTTC CASRVLAGSYEQYF
TRBJ2-5 TRBV19 - TGTGCCAGTAGTATAGATGGAGAGACCCAGTACTTC CASSIDGETQYF
TRBJ1-6 TRBV27 TRBD1 TGTGCCAGCAGTTGGAACCGGGACAGGGAAGGGAGCTCCTATAATTCACCCCTCCACTTT CASSWNRDREGSSYNSPLHF
TRBJ1-2 TRBV7-6 - TGTGCCAGCAGCTTAGATCCGATGATACAGGGATCTAACTATGGCTACACCTTC CASSLDPMIQGSNYGYTF